The clone carrying this T cell receptor beta chain was recorded once. The sample is drawn from a study of blood T cell repertoires in COVID-19. The CDR3 totals 14 residues. Germline CDR1 reads SNHLY; CDR2 reads FYNNEI. Trimming cost V 0 bases and J 5 bases, with 10 bases left between them. Libraries were prepared by immunoSEQ multiplex PCR; TCRdb keeps only in-frame clonotypes and omits some of them. The sample holds about 400,000 clones, roughly 90% seen once. Assignment of participants to cohorts was predicated upon participant-reported clinical history. The chain uses TRBV2 and TRBJ1-2, with D possibly being TRBD1 (5 bases). Sample: PBMCs or T cells enriched from blood (not recorded which). The sequence was obtained from a middle-aged woman with acute COVID-19. CDR3 in amino acids: CASSEAGRAYGYTF. In DNA form, the CDR3 reads TGTGCCAGCAGTGAAGCCGGCAGGGCTTATGGCTACACCTTC.